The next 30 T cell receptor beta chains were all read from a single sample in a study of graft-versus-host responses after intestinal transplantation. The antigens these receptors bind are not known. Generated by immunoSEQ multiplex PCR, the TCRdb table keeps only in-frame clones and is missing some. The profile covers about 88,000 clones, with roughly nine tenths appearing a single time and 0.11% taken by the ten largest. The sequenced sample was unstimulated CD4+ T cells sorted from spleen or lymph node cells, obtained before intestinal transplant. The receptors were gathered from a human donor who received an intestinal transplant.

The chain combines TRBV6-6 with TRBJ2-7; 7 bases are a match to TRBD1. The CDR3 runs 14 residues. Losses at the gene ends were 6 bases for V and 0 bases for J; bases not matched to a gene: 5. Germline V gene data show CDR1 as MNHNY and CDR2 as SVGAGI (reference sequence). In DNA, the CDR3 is TGTGCCAGCAGCATAACAGGGGACTCCTACGAGCAGTACTTC. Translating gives CASSITGDSYEQYF.

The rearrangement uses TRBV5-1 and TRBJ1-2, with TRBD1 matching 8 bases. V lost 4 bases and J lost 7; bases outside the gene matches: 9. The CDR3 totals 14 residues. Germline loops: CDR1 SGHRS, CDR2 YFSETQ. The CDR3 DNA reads TGCGCCAGCAGCGCCCTACAGGGGGATGGTGGCTACACCTTC. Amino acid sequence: CASSALQGDGGYTF.

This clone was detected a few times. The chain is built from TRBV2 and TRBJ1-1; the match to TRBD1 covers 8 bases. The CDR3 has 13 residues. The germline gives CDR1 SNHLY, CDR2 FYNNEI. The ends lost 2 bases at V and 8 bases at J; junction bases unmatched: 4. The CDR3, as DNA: TGTGCCAGCAGTGAATCGTGGACAGGGGAAGCTTTCTTT. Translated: CASSESWTGEAFF.

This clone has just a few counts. The CDR3 is CASSLSGPDTEAFF. DNA for the CDR3: TGTGCCAGCAGCTTATCAGGGCCCGACACTGAAGCTTTCTTT. The V gene is TRBV7-3, the J gene TRBJ1-1, with a tentative D call TRBD1 (5 bases). V lost 2 bases, J lost 3 bases, and 10 bases lay in between. CDR3 length: 14 residues. The germline V gene encodes CDR1 SGHTA and CDR2 FQGTGA. The entire variable domain, with the rest obtained from reference TRBV7-3 and TRBJ1-1, is as follows: GAGVSQTPSNKVTEKGKYVELRCDPISGHTALYWYRQSLGQGPEFLIYFQGTGAADDSGLPNDRFFAVRPEGSVSTLKIQRTERGDSAVYLCASSLSGPDTEAFFGQGTRLTVV.

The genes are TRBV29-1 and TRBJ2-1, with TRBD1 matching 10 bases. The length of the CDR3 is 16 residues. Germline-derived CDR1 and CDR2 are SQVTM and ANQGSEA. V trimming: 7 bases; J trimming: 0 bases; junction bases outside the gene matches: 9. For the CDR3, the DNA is TGCAGCGCGGAGGACAGGGGGATGAGCTCCTACAATGAGCAGTTCTTC. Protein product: CSAEDRGMSSYNEQFF.

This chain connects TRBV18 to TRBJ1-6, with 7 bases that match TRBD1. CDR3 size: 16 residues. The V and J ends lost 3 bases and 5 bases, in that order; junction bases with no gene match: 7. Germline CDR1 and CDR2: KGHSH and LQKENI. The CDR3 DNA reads TGTGCCAGCTCACCCGACAGGGCCTACAATAATTCACCCCTCCACTTT. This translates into CASSPDRAYNNSPLHF. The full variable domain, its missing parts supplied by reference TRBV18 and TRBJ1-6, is NAGVMQNPRHLVRRRGQEARLRCSPMKGHSHVYWYRQLPEEGLKFMVYLQKENIIDESGMPKERFSAEFPKEGPSILRIQQVVRGDSAAYFCASSPDRAYNNSPLHFGNGTRLTVT.

DNA for the CDR3: TGTGCCAGCAGGGGGACAGCTGGGGCCAACGTCCTGACTTTC. Translating it yields CASRGTAGANVLTF. The V gene is TRBV2, the J gene TRBJ2-6; 7 bases fit TRBD1. V trimming: 6 bases; J trimming: 2 bases; junction bases outside the gene matches: 1. This CDR3 is built from 14 residues. Germline V gene sequence: CDR1 SNHLY, CDR2 FYNNEI.

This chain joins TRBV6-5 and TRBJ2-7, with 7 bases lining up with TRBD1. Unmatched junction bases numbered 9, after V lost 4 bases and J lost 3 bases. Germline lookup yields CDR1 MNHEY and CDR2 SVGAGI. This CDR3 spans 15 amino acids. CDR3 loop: CASSSYRGARYEQYF. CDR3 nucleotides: TGTGCCAGCAGTTCCTACAGGGGTGCTCGCTACGAGCAGTACTTC.

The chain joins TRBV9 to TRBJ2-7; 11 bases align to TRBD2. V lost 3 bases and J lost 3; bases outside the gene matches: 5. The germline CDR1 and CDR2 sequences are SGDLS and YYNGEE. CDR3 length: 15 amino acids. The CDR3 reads CASSATGTSGYEQYF. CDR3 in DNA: TGTGCCAGCAGCGCCACCGGGACTAGCGGCTACGAGCAGTACTTC.

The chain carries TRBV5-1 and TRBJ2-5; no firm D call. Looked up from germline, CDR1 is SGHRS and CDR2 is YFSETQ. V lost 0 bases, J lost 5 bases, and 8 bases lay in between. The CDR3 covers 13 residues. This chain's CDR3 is CASSLGARETQYF. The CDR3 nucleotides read TGCGCCAGCAGCTTGGGGGCTCGGGAGACCCAGTACTTC.

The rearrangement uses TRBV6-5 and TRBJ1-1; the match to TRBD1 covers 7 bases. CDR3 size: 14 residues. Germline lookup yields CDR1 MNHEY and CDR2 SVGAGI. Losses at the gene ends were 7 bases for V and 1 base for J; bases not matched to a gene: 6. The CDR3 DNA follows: TGTGCCAGCACTAAGACAGGGTCGAACACTGAAGCTTTCTTT. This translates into CASTKTGSNTEAFF.

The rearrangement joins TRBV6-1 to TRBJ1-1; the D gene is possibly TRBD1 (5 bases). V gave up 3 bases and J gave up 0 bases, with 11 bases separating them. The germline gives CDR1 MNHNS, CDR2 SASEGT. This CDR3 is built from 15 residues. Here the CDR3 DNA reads TGTGCCAGCAGTGAGAGAAGACAGCTGAACACTGAAGCTTTCTTT. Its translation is CASSERRQLNTEAFF.

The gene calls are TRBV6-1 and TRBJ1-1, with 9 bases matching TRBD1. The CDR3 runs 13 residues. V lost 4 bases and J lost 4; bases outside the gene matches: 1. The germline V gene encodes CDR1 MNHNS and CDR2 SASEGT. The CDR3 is CASSVTGGTEAFF. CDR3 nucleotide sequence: TGTGCCAGCAGTGTGACAGGGGGCACTGAAGCTTTCTTT.

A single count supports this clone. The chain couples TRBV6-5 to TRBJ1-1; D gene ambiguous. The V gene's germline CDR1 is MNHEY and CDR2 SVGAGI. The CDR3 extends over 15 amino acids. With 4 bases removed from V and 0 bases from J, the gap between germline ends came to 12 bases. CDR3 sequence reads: CASSSPARMNTEAFF. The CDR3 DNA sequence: TGTGCCAGCAGTTCCCCCGCCAGGATGAACACTGAAGCTTTCTTT.

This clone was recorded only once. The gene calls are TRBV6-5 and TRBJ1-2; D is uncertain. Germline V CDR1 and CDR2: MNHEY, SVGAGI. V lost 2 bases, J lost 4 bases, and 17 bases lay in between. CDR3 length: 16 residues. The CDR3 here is CASSYRETNRGYGYTF. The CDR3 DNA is TGTGCCAGCAGTTACCGGGAGACTAATCGGGGCTATGGCTACACCTTC.

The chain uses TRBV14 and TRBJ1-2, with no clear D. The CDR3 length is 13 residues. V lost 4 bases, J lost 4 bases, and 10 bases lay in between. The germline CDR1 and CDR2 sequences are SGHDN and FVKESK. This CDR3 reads CASSPISSYGYTF. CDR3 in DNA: TGTGCCAGCAGCCCCATCTCCAGCTATGGCTACACCTTC. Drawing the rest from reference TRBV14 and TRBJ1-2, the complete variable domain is EAGVTQFPSHSVIEKGQTVTLRCDPISGHDNLYWYRRVMGKEIKFLLHFVKESKQDESGMPNNRFLAERTGGTYSTLKVQPAELEDSGVYFCASSPISSYGYTFGSGTRLTVV.

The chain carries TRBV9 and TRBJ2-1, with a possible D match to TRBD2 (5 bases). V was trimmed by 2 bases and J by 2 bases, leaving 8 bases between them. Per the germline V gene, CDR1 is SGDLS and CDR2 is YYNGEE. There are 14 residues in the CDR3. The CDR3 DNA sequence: TGTGCCAGCAGCGTCGAGGGCCCCTACAATGAGCAGTTCTTC. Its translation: CASSVEGPYNEQFF.

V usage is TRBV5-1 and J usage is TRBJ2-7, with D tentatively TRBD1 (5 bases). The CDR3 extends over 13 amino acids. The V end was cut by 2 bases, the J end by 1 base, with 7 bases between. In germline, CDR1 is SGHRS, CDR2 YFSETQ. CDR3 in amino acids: CASSFGQSYEQYF. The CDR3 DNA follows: TGCGCCAGCAGCTTCGGACAATCCTACGAGCAGTACTTC.

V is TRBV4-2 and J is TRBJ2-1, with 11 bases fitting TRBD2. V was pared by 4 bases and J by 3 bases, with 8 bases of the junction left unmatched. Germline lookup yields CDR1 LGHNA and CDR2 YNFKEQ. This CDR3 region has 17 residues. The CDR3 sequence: CASSLLSGGADYNEQFF. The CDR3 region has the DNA TGTGCCAGCAGCCTCCTTAGCGGGGGGGCCGACTACAATGAGCAGTTCTTC.

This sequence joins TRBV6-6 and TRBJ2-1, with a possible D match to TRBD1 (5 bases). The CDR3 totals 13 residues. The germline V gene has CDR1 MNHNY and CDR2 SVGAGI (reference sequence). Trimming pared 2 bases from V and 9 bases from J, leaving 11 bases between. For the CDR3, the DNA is TGTGCCAGCAGTTACACTGGGGCTGGTGAGCAGTTCTTC. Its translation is CASSYTGAGEQFF.

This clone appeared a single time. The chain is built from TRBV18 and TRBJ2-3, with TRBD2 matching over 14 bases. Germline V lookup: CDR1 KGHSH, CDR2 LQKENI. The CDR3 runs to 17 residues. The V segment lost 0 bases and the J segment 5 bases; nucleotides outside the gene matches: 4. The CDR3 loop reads CASSPPGLAGAGDTQYF. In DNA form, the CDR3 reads TGTGCCAGCTCACCACCGGGACTAGCGGGGGCCGGAGATACGCAGTATTTT.

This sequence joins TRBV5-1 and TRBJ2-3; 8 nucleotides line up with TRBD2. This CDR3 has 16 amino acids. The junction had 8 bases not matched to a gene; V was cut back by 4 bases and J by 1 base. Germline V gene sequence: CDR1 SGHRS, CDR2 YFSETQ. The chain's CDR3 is CASSIGLADRTDTQYF. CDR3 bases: TGCGCCAGCAGCATCGGACTAGCCGATCGCACAGATACGCAGTATTTT.

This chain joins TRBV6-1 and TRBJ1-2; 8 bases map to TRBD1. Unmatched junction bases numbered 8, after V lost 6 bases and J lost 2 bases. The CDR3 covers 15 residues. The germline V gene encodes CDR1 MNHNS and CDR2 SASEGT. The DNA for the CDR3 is TGTGCCAGCAGCAAAACCAGGGGGCCCAACTATGGCTACACCTTC. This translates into CASSKTRGPNYGYTF.

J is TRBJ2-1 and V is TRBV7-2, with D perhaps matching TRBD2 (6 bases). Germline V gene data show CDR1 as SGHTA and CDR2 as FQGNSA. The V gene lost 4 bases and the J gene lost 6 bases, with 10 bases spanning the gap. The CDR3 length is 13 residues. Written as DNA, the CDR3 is TGTGCCAGCAGCTCCGGGACTTTCAATGAGCAGTTCTTC. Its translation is CASSSGTFNEQFF.

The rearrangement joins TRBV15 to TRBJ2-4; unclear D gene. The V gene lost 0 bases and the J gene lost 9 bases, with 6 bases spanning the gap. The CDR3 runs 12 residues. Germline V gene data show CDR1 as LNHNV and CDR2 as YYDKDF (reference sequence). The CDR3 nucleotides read TGTGCCACCAGCAGAGATCGGGTCATTCAGTACTTC. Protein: CATSRDRVIQYF.

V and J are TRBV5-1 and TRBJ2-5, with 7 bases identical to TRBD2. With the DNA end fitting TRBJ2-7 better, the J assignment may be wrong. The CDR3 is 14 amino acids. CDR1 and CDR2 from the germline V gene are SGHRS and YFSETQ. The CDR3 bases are TGCGCCAGCCGGCGGGGGACGAGCTCCTACGAGCAGTACTTC. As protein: CASRRGTSSYEQYF.

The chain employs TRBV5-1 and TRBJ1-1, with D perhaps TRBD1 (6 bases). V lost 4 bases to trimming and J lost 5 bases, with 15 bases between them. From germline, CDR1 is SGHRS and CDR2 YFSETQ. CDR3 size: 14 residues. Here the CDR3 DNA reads TGCGCCAGCAGCGTAGGCACAGGGCTAACTGAAGCTTTCTTT. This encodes CASSVGTGLTEAFF.

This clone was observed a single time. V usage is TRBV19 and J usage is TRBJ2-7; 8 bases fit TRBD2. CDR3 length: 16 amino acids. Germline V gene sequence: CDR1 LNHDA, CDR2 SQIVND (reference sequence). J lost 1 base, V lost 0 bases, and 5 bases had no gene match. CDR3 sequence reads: CASSIDHRGGSYEQYF. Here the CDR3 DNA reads TGTGCCAGTAGTATAGATCACCGGGGGGGATCCTACGAGCAGTACTTC.

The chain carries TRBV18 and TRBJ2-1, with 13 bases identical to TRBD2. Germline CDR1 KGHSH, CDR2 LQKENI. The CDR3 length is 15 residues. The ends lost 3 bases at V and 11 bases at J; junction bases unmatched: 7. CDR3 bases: TGTGCCAGCTCACCCAGCAGGACTAGCGGGGGACAGCAGTTCTTC. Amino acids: CASSPSRTSGGQQFF.

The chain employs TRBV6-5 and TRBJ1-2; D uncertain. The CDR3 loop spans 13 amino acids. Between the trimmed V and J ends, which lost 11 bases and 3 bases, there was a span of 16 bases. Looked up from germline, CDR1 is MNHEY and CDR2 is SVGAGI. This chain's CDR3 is CAASTRRDYGYTF. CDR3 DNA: TGTGCCGCATCCACCCGGCGGGACTATGGCTACACCTTC.